This T cell receptor beta chain was found in a study of cytomegalovirus exposure and HLA in healthy donors. As concerns this clone: What it binds is unknown.

Study-wide findings and caveats: Reports described diagnosis of cytomegalovirus status by the classifier as highly specific and sensitive. Investigators reported about 160 TCR beta chains as tied to cytomegalovirus.

Amplification used 60 Vbeta primers and 13 Jbeta primers. Here immunoSEQ multiplex PCR was the method, and the copy in TCRdb shows in-frame clones only, minus some. The profile covers about 160,000 clones, with 70% to 80% appearing a single time and roughly 3.5% taken by the ten largest. This CDR3 has 15 residues. The trim removed 5 bases at V and 4 bases at J, leaving 8 bases unmatched. Germline-derived CDR1 and CDR2 are SGHNT and YYREEE (reference sequence). The clonotype was recovered from a man aged 25 to 45 in good health and CMV-seropositive. V is TRBV5-4 and J is TRBJ2-3; TRBD1 agrees at 9 bases. The sample comprised PBMCs. The DNA of the CDR3 is TGTGCCAGCAGAAGGGACAGGGTCGTTGCAGATACGCAGTATTTT. Its protein is CASRRDRVVADTQYF.